One and the same sample provided the 19 T cell receptor beta chains below, sequenced in a study of blood T cell repertoires in COVID-19. Produced via immunoSEQ multiplex PCR; TCRdb's table is partial and in-frame only. The sample includes about 99,000 clones, roughly 87% of them seen just once. The sequenced sample consisted of peripheral blood. The receptors were sampled from a human donor in a cohort sampled during active COVID-19.

This chain joins TRBV5-1 and TRBJ2-5, with TRBD1 matching over 10 bases. The CDR3 runs 15 residues. Germline V gene data show CDR1 as SGHRS and CDR2 as YFSETQ. V was pared by 4 bases and J by 9 bases, with 12 bases of the junction left unmatched. The CDR3 nucleotides read TGCGCCAGCAGCACGATGCCGGGACAGGGGAGACCCCAGTACTTC. Translation gives CASSTMPGQGRPQYF.

The J gene is TRBJ2-7, the V gene TRBV11-1; 8 bases map to TRBD1. Germline V gives CDR1 SGHAT, CDR2 FQDESV (reference sequence). CDR3 length equals 13 residues. V lost 7 bases, J lost 3 bases, and 5 bases stayed unmatched. The CDR3 nucleotides read TGTGCCAGCACCCAGGACAGGGACTACGAGCAGTACTTC. It is translated as CASTQDRDYEQYF.

The chain recombines TRBV7-8 with TRBJ2-7; D uncertain. The V and J ends lost 2 bases and 1 base respectively, with 9 bases between them. In germline, CDR1 is SGHVS, CDR2 FQNEAQ. The CDR3 runs to 14 residues. The CDR3 sequence: CASSLRVTSYEQYF. The CDR3 coding sequence is TGTGCCAGCAGCTTACGGGTTACTTCCTACGAGCAGTACTTC.

J is TRBJ2-1 and V is TRBV24-1; 8 bases match TRBD1. V lost 4 bases, J lost 1 base, and 11 bases stayed unmatched. The CDR3 covers 18 residues. The germline V gene has CDR1 KGHDR and CDR2 SFDVKD. The CDR3 nucleotides are TGTGCCACCAGTGACACCGGGACAGGCGGATTTTCCTACAATGAGCAGTTCTTC. Its protein product is CATSDTGTGGFSYNEQFF.

This clone was counted a single time. The J gene is TRBJ1-1, the V gene TRBV30; no clear D gene. The length of the CDR3 is 11 residues. Germline V CDR1 and CDR2: GTSNPN, SVGIG (reference sequence). Trimming left V 0 bases short and J 7 bases short, with 6 bases between. CDR3 DNA sequence: TGTGCCTGGAGTGTAAGCATTGAAGCTTTCTTT. It is translated as CAWSVSIEAFF.

This sequence joins TRBV4-1 and TRBJ1-4; D ambiguous. The V end was cut by 0 bases, the J end by 4 bases, with 9 bases between. CDR3 length: 15 amino acids. Germline V CDR1 and CDR2: MGHRA, YSYEKL. The CDR3 region is CASSQESGSNEKLFF. The CDR3 DNA is TGCGCCAGCAGCCAAGAGTCGGGGAGTAATGAAAAACTGTTTTTT.

CDR3 protein: CASSLTGVSGANVLTF. In DNA form, the CDR3 reads TGCGCCAGCAGCTTGACAGGGGTCTCTGGGGCCAACGTCCTGACTTTC. This chain connects TRBV5-1 to TRBJ2-6, with 7 bases aligning to TRBD1. This CDR3 has 16 amino acids. CDR1 is SGHRS, CDR2 YFSETQ, per germline. Germline trimming cut 1 base from V and 0 bases from J; bases unmatched to any gene: 1.

This chain uses TRBV2 with TRBJ2-7; D uncertain. V was cut by 3 bases and J by 3 bases, with 15 bases left in between. CDR1 and CDR2 from the germline V gene are SNHLY and FYNNEI. The CDR3 contains 15 residues. The CDR3 DNA is TGTGCCAGCAGTGATCCAATCCGACTGCGCTACGAGCAGTACTTC. It specifies CASSDPIRLRYEQYF.

V and J are TRBV28 and TRBJ1-2; TRBD1 matches at 7 bases. The CDR3 extends over 16 amino acids. Germline CDR1 is MDHEN and CDR2 is SYDVKM. J was trimmed by 3 bases and V by 3 bases; bases with no gene match: 10. Here the CDR3 reads CASSFSGQENYYGYTF. DNA of the CDR3: TGTGCCAGCAGTTTCTCCGGACAGGAGAACTACTATGGCTACACCTTC.

The chain couples TRBV5-1 to TRBJ2-2; D unresolved. Per germline, CDR1 SGHRS and CDR2 YFSETQ. There are 15 residues in the CDR3. With 0 bases removed from V and 4 bases from J, the gap between germline ends came to 10 bases. The CDR3 loop is CASSLAPVGTGELFF. The CDR3 DNA is TGCGCCAGCAGCTTGGCCCCGGTCGGCACCGGGGAGCTGTTTTTT.

The V and J genes are TRBV28 and TRBJ1-2; D is uncertain. Germline lookup yields CDR1 MDHEN and CDR2 SYDVKM. Trimming left V 6 bases short and J 5 bases short, with 16 bases between. This CDR3 contains 14 residues. Here the CDR3 reads CASRMVSGNYGYTF. DNA for the CDR3: TGTGCCAGCAGGATGGTATCAGGAAATTATGGCTACACCTTC.

The chain uses TRBV5-1 and TRBJ2-5; TRBD1 agrees at 8 bases. The CDR3 is 15 residues long. CDR1 and CDR2 (germline): SGHRS, YFSETQ. J was trimmed by 5 bases and V by 1 base; bases with no gene match: 7. The CDR3 nucleotides are TGCGCCAGCAGCTTGTTTCAGGGGGCGCGGGAGACCCAGTACTTC. This codes for CASSLFQGARETQYF.

The chain carries TRBV5-1 and TRBJ2-5; D is undetermined. The germline V gene encodes CDR1 SGHRS and CDR2 YFSETQ. This CDR3 has 11 residues. V gave up 3 bases and J gave up 5 bases, with 5 bases separating them. The CDR3 coding sequence is TGCGCCAGCAGCTCCGCGGAGACCCAGTACTTC. It yields the protein CASSSAETQYF.

This chain connects TRBV7-3 to TRBJ2-3, with TRBD2 matching over 11 bases. CDR1 is SGHTA and CDR2 is FQGTGA in the germline V gene. The CDR3 loop spans 15 amino acids. Losses at the gene ends were 5 bases for V and 5 bases for J; bases not matched to a gene: 6. CDR3: CASSRTSGGLDTQYF. The CDR3 DNA reads TGTGCCAGCAGCCGTACTAGCGGGGGCTTAGATACGCAGTATTTT.

The V call is TRBV10-3, the J call TRBJ2-1, with 9 nucleotides matching TRBD1. This CDR3 is built from 14 residues. The V gene end was trimmed by 4 bases and the J gene end by 6 bases; junction bases not matched to a gene: 4. CDR1 and CDR2 from the germline V gene are ENHRY and SYGVKD. The CDR3 spells CAISGTGASNEQFF. The DNA of the CDR3 is TGTGCCATCAGTGGGACAGGGGCAAGCAATGAGCAGTTCTTC.

V usage is TRBV14 and J usage is TRBJ2-7, with a weak D call TRBD2 (5 bases). Germline V gene sequence: CDR1 SGHDN, CDR2 FVKESK. V dropped 4 bases and J dropped 2 bases, with 12 bases sitting between them. CDR3 size: 14 residues. The CDR3 region is CASSPVAGAYEQYF. In nucleotides, the CDR3 is TGTGCCAGCAGCCCGGTTGCGGGCGCCTACGAGCAGTACTTC.

The chain's CDR3 is CASSYSGTGDTEAFF. In DNA, the CDR3 is TGTGCCAGCAGTTACTCGGGGACAGGGGACACTGAAGCTTTCTTT. V is TRBV6-5 and J is TRBJ1-1, with 10 bases fitting TRBD1. V lost 0 bases, J lost 3 bases, and 1 base stayed unmatched. The CDR3 covers 15 residues. Looked up from germline, CDR1 is MNHEY and CDR2 is SVGAGI.

The chain carries TRBV3-1 (or the pseudogene TRBV3-2) and TRBJ2-2; D call uncertain. Germline V lookup: CDR1 LGHDT, CDR2 YNNKEL (reference sequence). This CDR3 is 17 amino acids long. V lost 0 bases and J 0 bases, leaving 11 bases between the germline ends. As DNA, the CDR3 is TGTGCCAGCAGCCAAGACAGGTGGGCAACGAACACCGGGGAGCTGTTTTTT. It translates to CASSQDRWATNTGELFF.

The J gene is TRBJ2-1, the V gene TRBV4-1, with 7 bases fitting TRBD2. In germline, CDR1 is MGHRA, CDR2 YSYEKL. V shed 4 bases, J shed 0 bases, and the junction held 12 bases outside the gene matches. CDR3 length: 18 amino acids. CDR3: CASSRGRLAASSYNEQFF. The DNA of the CDR3 is TGCGCCAGCAGCCGAGGGCGGCTAGCGGCTTCCTCCTACAATGAGCAGTTCTTC.